This paragraph covers one TCR beta chain sequence. Its recognized antigen is unknown. Per-base qualities were not stored, and no clone one base away is much larger. This entry is derived from a study of T cells after yellow fever vaccination (dated by TCRdb to between 2019 and 2020). About the investigation overall: The SMART-Seq v4 Ultra Low Input RNA kit was used to prepare libraries from fractions with low cell numbers. Bulk TCR alpha and beta repertoires were sequenced longitudinally to track T-cell clones before and after primary and booster YFV17D yellow fever vaccination. Two healthy male donors made up the cohort, one aged 18 to 30 years and the other aged 30 to 40 years. Blood was drawn at multiple timepoints before and after primary and secondary immunization, with bulk PBMC replicates and cell subsets isolated.

V lost 2 bases and J lost 4 bases; the stretch between them is 13 bases long. Via the germline V gene, CDR1 is MGHRA and CDR2 YSYEKL. The CDR3 measures 15 amino acids from cysteine to phenylalanine. The retained sequence is limited to the CDR3, 45 bases, with the frame set at the first base. The full study reports these points: Computational filtering was needed because FACS-sorted repertoires could contain abundant contaminating clonotypes from the bulk population. After the booster, most of the clones that had expanded following primary vaccination were detected again (around 95% of CD4 and 88% of CD8), which suggests that memory was broadly maintained. A small share of clonotypes was detected in both CD4 and CD8 compartments, with the overlap likely arising from convergent recombination. Only a couple of donors were included in the study, so the extent to which the findings can be generalized is limited. The secondary T-cell response was found to be weaker but faster than the primary response, with a peak reached on day 5 rather than on day 15.

TCR cDNA was synthesized by 5'RACE template switching, which introduced a universal primer site and unique molecular identifiers. cDNA synthesis was primed from both the TCR alpha and TCR beta constant segments. Libraries were amplified in two PCR steps, with sample barcodes and sequencing adapters added in the second step. Sequencing of libraries was performed on Illumina HiSeq 2500 (2x100 bp) or NovaSeq (2x150 bp). The authors' analysis ran thus. MIGEC was used to demultiplex reads and collapse the reads into UMI consensus sequences, and MiXCR was used for V(D)J alignment. Using edgeR on replicate PBMC samples, clonotypes were called vaccine-responding if FDR was below 0.01 and the log2 fold change was above 5 up to day 15. Each bulk clonotype received a CD4 or CD8 identity based on whether the sequenced CD4 or CD8 repertoire contained that clonotype at higher abundance. TCRdb trimmed public reads at Q25 via fastp, called clones via MiXCR and kept in-frame beta chains. Rows matching on CDR3 protein sequence are summarized as one entry with the most common DNA and genes. The V and J calls were not made by the authors but by TCRdb's processing. Counted in this sample were approximately 350,000 distinct CDR3 sequences; roughly 11% of them appeared once. Roughly 18% of the sample comes from the top ten.

According to the study, the label for this sample's treatment or condition signals: live attenuated yellow fever vaccine strain. Two biological replicates of bulk PBMCs were collected at each blood-draw timepoint. A standard Ficoll-Paque protocol was used to isolate PBMCs from peripheral blood. TriZol was used to extract RNA from bulk PBMCs, CD4 and CD8 fractions, and dextramer-positive and dextramer-negative fractions. Here the chain combines TRBV4-1 and TRBJ2-3, with no reliable assignment of the D segment. The TCR originated in a man aged 18-30 years who received the YFV17D yellow fever vaccine. Sample: PBMCs, taken on the day of the first yellow fever vaccination. The sequence in DNA is TGCGCCAGCAGCCAAAGGGAAGGGTCCCCAGATACGCAGTATTTT. This encodes CASSQREGSPDTQYF.